The clone carrying this T cell receptor (beta chain) showed up many times. CDR3 length: 16 amino acids. The V gene's germline CDR1 is DFQATT and CDR2 SNEGSKA (reference sequence). The V gene end was trimmed by 4 bases and the J gene end by 0 bases; junction bases not matched to a gene: 6. The data belong to a study of T cell repertoires in cytomegalovirus infection. TCRdb reprocessed the reads via MiXCR and lists one record per CDR3 protein. Of under 250,000 distinct CDR3 sequences listed, 6% to 8% were seen once; the top ten hold about 6.5%. The sequencing sample was made of PBMCs. The receptor was derived from a human donor in good health (CMV status not recorded). Some clones in this sample may be carry-over from other donors' samples. This chain uses TRBV20-1 with TRBJ2-3; TRBD2 matches at 11 bases. CDR3: CSATAASGGSTDTQYF. The CDR3 DNA follows: TGCAGTGCTACCGCCGCTAGCGGGGGGAGCACAGATACGCAGTATTTT.